This entry lists 30 T cell receptor beta chains sequenced from one sample in a study of cytomegalovirus exposure and HLA in healthy donors. The PCR had 60 Vbeta and 13 Jbeta primers. The data were produced by immunoSEQ multiplex PCR, yet TCRdb's version contains in-frame clones alone and is incomplete. Here the sample spans 200,000 or so clones, roughly 80% being singletons. Sequencing was done on a sample of PBMCs. The receptors come from a man aged 35 to 55 in good health and CMV-seropositive.

The J gene is TRBJ2-7, the V gene TRBV5-5, with D perhaps matching TRBD1 (6 bases). The CDR3 spans 15 residues. Trimming stripped 0 bases from V and 9 bases from J, with 19 bases between. Germline CDR1 and CDR2: SGHKS and YYEKEE (reference sequence). The DNA for the CDR3 is TGTGCCAGCAGCTTGGCCGGGACACCCCCTGTGGGGCAGTACTTC. Protein sequence: CASSLAGTPPVGQYF. Full variable domain (missing parts from reference TRBV5-5 and TRBJ2-7): DAGVTQSPTHLIKTRGQQVTLRCSPISGHKSVSWYQQVLGQGPQFIFQYYEKEERGRGNFPDRFSARQFPNYSSELNVNALLLGDSALYLCASSLAGTPPVGQYFGPGTRLTVT.

The genes are TRBV19 and TRBJ2-1, with 11 bases identical to TRBD1. V lost 6 bases, J lost 8 bases, and 6 bases stayed unmatched. This CDR3 has 14 residues. Germline CDR1 is LNHDA and CDR2 is SQIVND (reference sequence). The DNA of the CDR3 is TGTGCCAGTAGAAGGACAGGGGGCTCGGATGAGCAGTTCTTC. It codes for CASRRTGGSDEQFF.

The chain employs TRBV4-3 and TRBJ2-7, with D perhaps matching TRBD2 (8 bases). This CDR3 has 14 residues. Trimming pared 6 bases from V and 4 bases from J, leaving 16 bases between. The germline V gene encodes CDR1 LGHNA and CDR2 YSLEER. DNA of the CDR3: TGCGCCAGCAGTCCGGGAGGGGGCAGTTACGAGCAGTACTTC. The encoded protein is CASSPGGGSYEQYF.

The chain carries TRBV28 and TRBJ2-7, with D tentatively TRBD1 (5 bases). V dropped 1 base and J dropped 1 base, with 14 bases sitting between them. Per germline, CDR1 MDHEN and CDR2 SYDVKM. The CDR3 consists of 16 residues. DNA of the CDR3: TGTGCCAGCAGTTTATTCCAGGGTTTGGGGTCCTACGAGCAGTACTTC. It specifies CASSLFQGLGSYEQYF.

This clone came up once. The genes are TRBV4-2 and TRBJ1-1; 9 bases fit TRBD1. CDR3 length: 16 amino acids. Germline loops: CDR1 LGHNA, CDR2 YNFKEQ. The trim removed 5 bases at V and 0 bases at J, leaving 7 bases unmatched. In DNA, the CDR3 is TGTGCCAGCAGCAAGGGACAGGGTGCTTTGAACACTGAAGCTTTCTTT. As protein: CASSKGQGALNTEAFF.

The chain is built from TRBV9 and TRBJ2-1, with 8 bases fitting TRBD2. Germline V gives CDR1 SGDLS, CDR2 YYNGEE. The CDR3 consists of 15 residues. Trimming cost V 2 bases and J 6 bases; bases outside gene matches: 7. The CDR3 DNA is TGTGCCAGCAGCGTCATAGCGGGGCGGGCCAATGAGCAGTTCTTC. Amino acids: CASSVIAGRANEQFF.

V usage is TRBV19 and J usage is TRBJ1-3; no clear D gene. In germline, CDR1 is LNHDA, CDR2 SQIVND (reference sequence). The CDR3 spans 15 residues. Trimming removed 7 bases from V and 2 bases from J, with 15 bases in between. Here the CDR3 reads CASIQNTGTGNTIYF. The CDR3 region has the DNA TGTGCCAGTATCCAAAACACCGGGACTGGAAACACCATATATTTT. Looking up the rest from reference TRBV19 and TRBJ1-3 gives the full variable domain: DGGITQSPKYLFRKEGQNVTLSCEQNLNHDAMYWYRQDPGQGLRLIYYSQIVNDFQKGDIAEGYSVSREKKESFPLTVTSAQKNPTAFYLCASIQNTGTGNTIYFGEGSWLTVV.

The chain joins TRBV7-3 to TRBJ2-7; D unclear. The CDR3 covers 13 residues. Trimming took off 4 bases at V and 6 bases at J, with 13 bases between the two ends. Germline CDR1 and CDR2: SGHTA and FQGTGA. Here the CDR3 reads CASSSQRSGEQYF. DNA for the CDR3: TGTGCCAGCAGCTCGCAGAGATCGGGCGAGCAGTACTTC. Drawing the rest from reference TRBV7-3 and TRBJ2-7, the complete variable domain is GAGVSQTPSNKVTEKGKYVELRCDPISGHTALYWYRQSLGQGPEFLIYFQGTGAADDSGLPNDRFFAVRPEGSVSTLKIQRTERGDSAVYLCASSSQRSGEQYFGPGTRLTVT.

This clone was seen a handful of times. The chain joins TRBV28 to TRBJ2-5; D call uncertain. CDR1 is MDHEN, CDR2 SYDVKM, per germline. The V end was cut by 6 bases, the J end by 2 bases, with 10 bases between. CDR3 length: 13 residues. CDR3 sequence: CASSPNTQETQYF. Written as DNA, the CDR3 is TGTGCCAGCAGCCCGAACACGCAAGAGACCCAGTACTTC.

The V and J genes are TRBV11-2 and TRBJ2-2; D unresolved. The CDR3 has 12 residues. Germline V gene lookup returns CDR1 SGHAT and CDR2 FQNNGV. With 5 bases removed from V and 5 bases from J, the gap between germline ends came to 6 bases. The CDR3 DNA sequence: TGTGCCAGCAGCCCTTTGACCGGGGAGCTGTTTTTT. As protein: CASSPLTGELFF.

The V call is TRBV28, the J call TRBJ2-7, with 10 bases fitting TRBD1. The CDR3 contains 14 residues. With 10 bases clipped from V and 6 bases from J, the junction kept 12 bases outside the gene matches. The germline V gene encodes CDR1 MDHEN and CDR2 SYDVKM. The chain's CDR3 is CATNSGTGVSEQYF. The CDR3 DNA reads as TGTGCCACCAACTCCGGGACAGGGGTTAGCGAGCAGTACTTC. Full variable domain (remainder filled in from reference TRBV28 and TRBJ2-7): DVKVTQSSRYLVKRTGEKVFLECVQDMDHENMFWYRQDPGLGLRLIYFSYDVKMKEKGDIPEGYSVSREKKERFSLILESASTNQTSMYLCATNSGTGVSEQYFGPGTRLTVT.

This clone was recorded a few times. This sequence joins TRBV28 and TRBJ2-7, with TRBD2 matching 8 bases. This CDR3 has 15 residues. Germline V CDR1 and CDR2: MDHEN, SYDVKM. With 5 bases clipped from V and 3 bases from J, the junction kept 9 bases outside the gene matches. The CDR3 loop is CASSLTSAGGYEQYF. The CDR3 DNA reads TGTGCCAGCAGTCTCACGTCTGCGGGGGGCTACGAGCAGTACTTC.

The chain recombines TRBV18 with TRBJ1-4; D remains ambiguous. Germline V gene lookup returns CDR1 KGHSH and CDR2 LQKENI. The CDR3 length is 15 residues. Between the trimmed V and J ends, which lost 3 bases and 3 bases, there was a span of 11 bases. DNA of the CDR3: TGTGCCAGCTCACCCCGACAAAACCCTAATGAAAAACTGTTTTTT. Encoded protein: CASSPRQNPNEKLFF.

The chain is built from TRBV5-1 and TRBJ1-4; 9 bases map to TRBD1. The V gene end was trimmed by 5 bases and the J gene end by 3 bases; junction bases not matched to a gene: 11. Germline V gene sequence: CDR1 SGHRS, CDR2 YFSETQ. The CDR3 totals 17 residues. The CDR3 spells CASSPRGTGISNEKLFF. CDR3 bases: TGCGCCAGCAGTCCTCGAGGGACAGGGATATCTAATGAAAAACTGTTTTTT.

The genes are TRBV4-3 and TRBJ2-7; TRBD1 agrees at 7 bases. Per germline, CDR1 LGHNA and CDR2 YSLEER. V shed 2 bases and J 2 bases; nucleotides not matched to a gene: 9. CDR3 length: 16 amino acids. CDR3 in amino acids: CASSQSSYRGAYEQYF. In nucleotides, the CDR3 is TGCGCCAGCAGCCAATCTAGTTACAGGGGAGCCTACGAGCAGTACTTC.

The chain combines TRBV9 with TRBJ2-6, with D maybe TRBD1 (8 bases). Germline V lookup: CDR1 SGDLS, CDR2 YYNGEE. The V end was cut by 4 bases, the J end by 0 bases, with 17 bases between. This CDR3 contains 18 residues. CDR3 DNA sequence: TGTGCCAGCAGCTACAGACAGGGGAGGGACTCTGGGGCCAACGTCCTGACTTTC. Translation: CASSYRQGRDSGANVLTF.

The chain uses TRBV27 and TRBJ2-7; TRBD1 is a possible D gene (5 bases). This CDR3 has 16 amino acids. V was cut by 5 bases and J by 5 bases, with 22 bases left in between. Looked up from germline, CDR1 is MNHEY and CDR2 is SMNVEV (reference sequence). The CDR3 sequence: CASSAPPGHNFNEQYF. CDR3 nucleotides: TGTGCCAGCAGTGCTCCCCCCGGACACAACTTTAACGAGCAGTACTTC.

The chain links TRBV5-1 to TRBJ2-7, with 11 positions matching TRBD1. Germline loops: CDR1 SGHRS, CDR2 YFSETQ. The CDR3 is 17 residues long. V gave up 3 bases and J gave up 2 bases; unmatched junction bases: 10. CDR3 sequence (DNA): TGCGCCAGCAGCTGGCTCCGATCGGGACAGGGGGCCTACGAGCAGTACTTC. This sequence encodes CASSWLRSGQGAYEQYF.

V gene TRBV6-5 combines with J gene TRBJ2-5, with D uncertain. With the DNA end fitting TRBJ2-7 better, the J assignment may be wrong. The CDR3 covers 13 residues. The germline CDR1 and CDR2 sequences are MNHEY and SVGAGI. The CDR3 coding sequence is TGTGCCAGCAGTCCAGCAGGAACCTACGAGCAGTACTTC. It codes for CASSPAGTYEQYF.

This clone was detected only once. V is TRBV19 and J is TRBJ2-5; D gene unclear. V was pared by 1 base and J by 0 bases, with 15 bases between. The CDR3 is 17 amino acids. CDR1 is LNHDA and CDR2 is SQIVND in the germline V gene (reference sequence). This CDR3 is CASSIGPQATYQETQYF. In DNA form, the CDR3 reads TGTGCCAGTAGTATAGGGCCTCAGGCAACGTACCAAGAGACCCAGTACTTC.

This chain connects TRBV19 to TRBJ2-7; TRBD2 matches at 7 bases. The V and J ends lost 6 bases and 6 bases, in that order; junction bases with no gene match: 11. The CDR3 sequence is 14 residues long. Germline-derived CDR1 and CDR2 are LNHDA and SQIVND (reference sequence). The CDR3 reads CASRGPGGPTEQYF. The CDR3, as DNA: TGTGCCAGTAGGGGTCCGGGGGGTCCTACCGAGCAGTACTTC.

This clone showed up just once. CDR3 sequence: CASRKRLAGELFF. CDR3 sequence (DNA): TGTGCCAGCAGAAAACGATTAGCTGGGGAGCTGTTTTTT. V and J are TRBV5-6 and TRBJ2-2; no definite D call. CDR1 SGHDT and CDR2 YYEEEE come from the germline V gene. V was shortened by 5 bases and J by 8 bases, with 13 bases between the two germline ends. The CDR3 length is 13 residues.

The chain uses TRBV19 and TRBJ2-1, with 10 bases matching TRBD2. In germline, CDR1 is LNHDA, CDR2 SQIVND (reference sequence). The junction had 2 bases not matched to a gene; V was cut back by 3 bases and J by 9 bases. The CDR3 extends over 13 amino acids. The chain's CDR3 is CASSISGRVEQFF. DNA for the CDR3: TGTGCCAGTAGTATCAGCGGGAGGGTTGAGCAGTTCTTC.

This clone came up a few times. A junction boundary mismatches the germline segment, possibly from a read error. The chain employs TRBV15 and TRBJ2-7; TRBD1 matches at 10 bases. Per the germline V gene, CDR1 is LNHNV and CDR2 is YYDKDF (reference sequence). The CDR3 has 15 amino acids. The CDR3 DNA is TGTGCCACCAGCCTCAGCTTAGGGGGGGACAGGGGACTCCTCTTC. Translating it yields CATSLSLGGDRGLLF.

The rearrangement joins TRBV11-2 to TRBJ2-3; 8 nucleotides align to TRBD2. J gave up 2 bases and V 0 bases, and 4 bases lay outside the gene matches. Germline V CDR1 and CDR2: SGHAT, FQNNGV. This CDR3 has 16 amino acids. The CDR3 protein is CASSLEVSGTTDTQYF. The CDR3 DNA is TGTGCCAGCAGCTTAGAAGTTAGCGGGACCACAGATACGCAGTATTTT.

The V gene is TRBV2, the J gene TRBJ2-5; tentative D call: TRBD2 (6 bases). Trimming shortened V by 6 bases and J by 0 bases, and 11 bases separated the two germline ends. This CDR3 is 14 amino acids long. From germline, CDR1 is SNHLY and CDR2 FYNNEI. In DNA form, the CDR3 reads TGTGCCAGCAGGTCGGGGGTGTACCAAGAGACCCAGTACTTC. Translated: CASRSGVYQETQYF.

This clone was seen only a few times. This chain links TRBV5-6 with TRBJ2-7, with TRBD1 matching over 9 bases. V lost 1 base and J lost 0; bases outside the gene matches: 11. The length of the CDR3 is 18 residues. In germline, CDR1 is SGHDT, CDR2 YYEEEE. The CDR3 reads CASSLSRDGTGSSYEQYF. The CDR3, as DNA: TGTGCCAGCAGCTTGTCCCGCGACGGGACAGGGAGCTCCTACGAGCAGTACTTC.

CDR3 residues: CASSLGQDQPQHF. CDR3 in DNA: TGTGCCAGCAGCTTAGGACAGGATCAGCCCCAGCATTTT. The rearrangement links TRBV7-2 to TRBJ1-5; the D gene is possibly TRBD1 (6 bases). V was trimmed by 1 base and J by 5 bases, leaving 6 bases between them. The germline CDR1 and CDR2 sequences are SGHTA and FQGNSA. The CDR3 contains 13 residues.

V and J are TRBV25-1 and TRBJ1-2; the match to TRBD1 covers 7 bases. With V trimmed by 4 bases and J by 8 bases, 10 bases remained unmatched. The germline gives CDR1 MGHDK, CDR2 SYGVNS. The CDR3 runs to 14 residues. The CDR3 nucleotides read TGTGCCAGCAGTGTCATAGACAGGGCGTCGGGCTACACCTTC. It specifies CASSVIDRASGYTF.

The chain combines TRBV11-2 with TRBJ2-7, with D uncertain. Trimming shortened V by 3 bases and J by 3 bases, and 9 bases separated the two germline ends. From germline, CDR1 is SGHAT and CDR2 FQNNGV. The CDR3 is 13 amino acids. The CDR3 coding sequence is TGTGCCAGCAGCTTCACAGAACGCTACGAGCAGTACTTC. It codes for CASSFTERYEQYF.